The clone carrying this T cell receptor (beta chain) was picked up a small number of times. The data were taken from a study of blood T cell repertoires in COVID-19. This CDR3 comprises 14 residues. The V gene's germline CDR1 is LNHDA and CDR2 SQIVND (reference sequence). The V end was cut by 3 bases, the J end by 4 bases, with 10 bases between. Source study methods: Amplification with reference gene primers provided the estimates of nucleated cell counts. Some clones are missing from TCRdb's copy, which holds only in-frame ones; the method was immunoSEQ multiplex PCR. V, J and clone size are those of that table, while D and trimming were read from the DNA. The sample records around 25,000 clones, roughly nine tenths being singletons.

The gene calls are TRBV19 and TRBJ1-3, with D unresolved. The sample consisted of peripheral blood. This TCR came from a man between 65 and 85 years old with acute or convalescent COVID-19. The CDR3 nucleotides are TGTGCCAGTAGTATTCTGGCAGGCGGAAACACCATATATTTT. Protein product: CASSILAGGNTIYF.